What follows are 30 T cell receptor beta chains derived from one specimen sequenced in a study of cytomegalovirus exposure and HLA in healthy donors (dated by TCRdb to 2015 to 2018). The library was produced with the immunoSEQ multiplex PCR assay. For the multiplex PCR, a mixture combining 60 forward primers for TCR Vbeta segments and 13 reverse primers for TCR Jbeta segments was used. This immuneACCESS table, as held by TCRdb, lists in-frame sequences with V and J called but not all clones. Of the missing ones, under half trace to an unresolved V gene in checked studies; the others have no known cause. The sample table lists over 95,000 clones, about 74% of them with a count of one. The ten largest clones represent roughly 2.7% of the sample. The sample was PBMCs. These receptors all come from a female donor in good health and CMV-seronegative.

The J gene is TRBJ2-7, the V gene TRBV29-1; the D gene is possibly TRBD1 (5 bases). Germline V gene sequence: CDR1 SQVTM, CDR2 ANQGSEA. The CDR3 is made up of 12 amino acids. The germline V and J ends were trimmed by 3 bases and 7 bases, with 13 bases remaining between them. CDR3 sequence (DNA): TGCAGCGTTGAGGGTCAGGGTAATGAGCAGTACTTC. This translates into CSVEGQGNEQYF.

V and J are TRBV10-3 and TRBJ2-5; D is perhaps TRBD2 (6 bases). V lost 4 bases and J 7 bases, leaving 16 bases between the germline ends. Germline values: CDR1 ENHRY, CDR2 SYGVKD. The CDR3 runs to 14 residues. The CDR3 is CAISGDWLIGTQYF. The CDR3 DNA follows: TGTGCCATCAGTGGGGACTGGCTTATAGGGACCCAGTACTTC.

The chain couples TRBV6-5 to TRBJ1-2, with a tentative D call TRBD1 (6 bases). V lost 6 bases to trimming and J lost 4 bases, with 12 bases between them. The CDR3 extends over 13 amino acids. CDR1 MNHEY and CDR2 SVGAGI come from the germline V gene. CDR3 amino acids: CASSIGQFYGYTF. CDR3 nucleotide sequence: TGTGCCAGCAGCATAGGACAGTTCTATGGCTACACCTTC.

The rearrangement links TRBV7-6 to TRBJ1-5; 9 nucleotides match TRBD1. Per germline, CDR1 SGHVS and CDR2 FNYEAQ. There are 15 residues in the CDR3. V dropped 1 base and J dropped 6; count of bases not matched to a gene: 4. CDR3 bases: TGTGCCAGCAGCTTAGTATCGGACAGGGGTCAGCCCCAGCATTTT. Translated, it gives CASSLVSDRGQPQHF.

This chain links TRBV19 with TRBJ2-2; D might be TRBD1 (5 bases). The CDR3 has 15 residues. V shed 7 bases and J shed 1 base, with 13 bases lying between them. Germline CDR1 reads LNHDA; CDR2 reads SQIVND (reference sequence). CDR3 sequence reads: CASKRAGMNTGELFF. CDR3 nucleotide sequence: TGTGCCAGTAAAAGGGCAGGGATGAACACCGGGGAGCTGTTTTTT.

The CDR3 coding sequence is TGCGCCAGCAACCTAGCGGGGGCCTACACAGATACGCAGTATTTT. Translating gives CASNLAGAYTDTQYF. The chain has TRBV5-1 and TRBJ2-3, with 10 nucleotides matching TRBD2. The CDR3 covers 15 residues. Germline CDR1 is SGHRS and CDR2 is YFSETQ. V was clipped by 6 bases and J by 2 bases; unmatched bases: 6.

The chain joins TRBV7-9 to TRBJ2-1; a weak D match, TRBD1 (6 bases). Trimming took off 5 bases at V and 3 bases at J, with 11 bases between the two ends. Germline-derived CDR1 and CDR2 are SEHNR and FQNEAQ (reference sequence). This CDR3 region has 14 residues. CDR3 coding DNA: TGTGCCAGCAGCCCTACAGGGTACTACAATGAGCAGTTCTTC. Translated: CASSPTGYYNEQFF.

This chain joins TRBV12-5 and TRBJ2-3; D is perhaps TRBD2 (6 bases). V was clipped by 6 bases and J by 6 bases, with 13 bases between them. Germline values: CDR1 LGHNT, CDR2 FRNRAP. This CDR3 has 13 amino acids. The DNA of the CDR3 is TGTGCTAGTGGCGGGGGAGCAGGGGATACGCAGTATTTT. Translation gives CASGGGAGDTQYF.

The V call is TRBV9, the J call TRBJ2-1; 9 bases line up with TRBD2. The CDR3 runs 15 residues. CDR1 is SGDLS and CDR2 is YYNGEE in the germline V gene. V trimming: 1 base; J trimming: 10 bases; junction bases outside the gene matches: 9. This chain's CDR3 is CASSVSGTSPGEQFF. CDR3 sequence (DNA): TGTGCCAGCAGCGTAAGCGGGACTAGCCCAGGGGAGCAGTTCTTC. The full variable domain, its missing parts supplied by reference TRBV9 and TRBJ2-1, is DSGVTQTPKHLITATGQRVTLRCSPRSGDLSVYWYQQSLDQGLQFLIQYYNGEERAKGNILERFSAQQFPDLHSELNLSSLELGDSALYFCASSVSGTSPGEQFFGPGTRLTVL.

The chain combines TRBV7-8 with TRBJ1-2; 7 bases are a match to TRBD1. V lost 2 bases and J lost 4; bases outside the gene matches: 4. The germline V gene encodes CDR1 SGHVS and CDR2 FQNEAQ. This CDR3 region has 14 residues. The CDR3: CASSLRRDSYGYTF. In DNA form, the CDR3 reads TGTGCCAGCAGCTTACGACGGGACAGCTATGGCTACACCTTC.

The count of this clone is one. The chain employs TRBV19 and TRBJ2-2; D is unclear. The CDR3 consists of 13 residues. Germline assignment: CDR1 LNHDA and CDR2 SQIVND (reference sequence). The CDR3 DNA reads as TGTGCAGTAGCTGGCACTCGCACCGGGGAGCTGTTTTTT. Translation: CAVAGTRTGELFF.

The chain links TRBV5-6 to TRBJ2-1, with TRBD2 identical over 7 bases. In germline, CDR1 is SGHDT, CDR2 YYEEEE. The CDR3 length is 15 residues. The V gene end was trimmed by 0 bases and the J gene end by 7 bases; junction bases not matched to a gene: 7. The DNA for the CDR3 is TGTGCCAGCAGCTTGGGCCCTGGGACTAAGAATGAGCAGTTCTTC. Amino acids: CASSLGPGTKNEQFF.

On this clone: One end of the junction varies from germline; a read error may be responsible. The rearrangement uses TRBV15 and TRBJ2-3; tentative D call: TRBD2 (6 bases). In germline, CDR1 is LNHNV, CDR2 YYDKDF (reference sequence). The CDR3 consists of 12 residues. CDR3 amino acids: CATRRDYGTDSF. The CDR3 DNA sequence: TGTGCCACCAGGAGAGATTACGGGACTGACTCTTTT.

This sequence joins TRBV4-2 and TRBJ2-7, with 9 bases matching TRBD2. The CDR3 length is 16 residues. The V segment lost 0 bases and the J segment 2 bases; nucleotides outside the gene matches: 5. The germline gives CDR1 LGHNA, CDR2 YNFKEQ. CDR3 coding DNA: TGTGCCAGCAGCCAAGATCAGGGCGGGGGGGCCTACGAGCAGTACTTC. It codes for CASSQDQGGGAYEQYF.

This chain joins TRBV10-3 and TRBJ2-7, with a possible D match to TRBD1 (6 bases). Trimming removed 3 bases from V and 1 base from J, with 16 bases in between. The CDR3 runs to 16 residues. In germline, CDR1 is ENHRY, CDR2 SYGVKD. This CDR3 reads CAISEAPRGASYEQYF. CDR3 DNA: TGTGCCATCAGTGAAGCCCCCAGGGGAGCGTCCTACGAGCAGTACTTC.

V and J are TRBV7-6 and TRBJ2-5, with a possible D match to TRBD2 (6 bases). Germline CDR1 reads SGHVS; CDR2 reads FNYEAQ. V was shortened by 1 base and J by 5 bases, with 14 bases between the two germline ends. This CDR3 has 15 amino acids. The CDR3 nucleotides read TGTGCCAGCAGCTTAGGGCAGGCAGGAGGGGAGACCCAGTACTTC. Encoded protein: CASSLGQAGGETQYF.

The J gene is TRBJ1-2, the V gene TRBV5-1; tentative D call: TRBD1 (5 bases). The germline gives CDR1 SGHRS, CDR2 YFSETQ. Trimming pared 4 bases from V and 7 bases from J, leaving 8 bases between. The CDR3 covers 11 residues. CDR3 sequence: CASSLDSGYTF. CDR3 DNA: TGCGCCAGCAGCCTAGACAGTGGCTACACCTTC.

The gene calls are TRBV4-3 and TRBJ2-3, with 7 bases aligning to TRBD2. Germline CDR1 LGHNA, CDR2 YSLEER. CDR3 length: 15 residues. V lost 1 base to trimming and J lost 6 bases; unmatched junction nucleotides: 7. The CDR3 spells CASSQGGGGSDTQYF. CDR3 in DNA: TGCGCCAGCAGCCAAGGTGGGGGGGGGTCTGATACGCAGTATTTT.

The genes are TRBV5-1 and TRBJ1-2; 9 bases agree with TRBD1. The CDR3 totals 17 residues. The germline gives CDR1 SGHRS, CDR2 YFSETQ. Germline trimming cut 0 bases from V and 6 bases from J; bases unmatched to any gene: 12. CDR3 nucleotides: TGCGCCAGCAGCTTGGCCCTCGCCCCGGGACAGGGAAATGGCTACACCTTC. As protein: CASSLALAPGQGNGYTF.

The chain carries TRBV5-1 and TRBJ2-1; 8 bases are a match to TRBD2. Germline values: CDR1 SGHRS, CDR2 YFSETQ. This CDR3 has 17 residues. V shed 0 bases, J shed 7 bases, and the junction held 12 bases outside the gene matches. The CDR3 coding sequence is TGCGCCAGCAGCTTGGTATTCATCGGGACTAGTGAAAATGAGCAGTTCTTC. This translates into CASSLVFIGTSENEQFF.

CDR3 nucleotides: TGTGCCTGGAGTTCCCTGGCTAGCGGTCCCTACGAGCAGTACTTC. Translated: CAWSSLASGPYEQYF. The rearrangement joins TRBV30 to TRBJ2-7, with 7 bases matching TRBD2. The CDR3 totals 15 residues. V was clipped by 2 bases and J by 2 bases; unmatched bases: 9. Germline CDR1 and CDR2: GTSNPN and SVGIG (reference sequence).

The rearrangement links TRBV6-6 to TRBJ1-4; D might be TRBD1 (6 bases). The CDR3 is 14 amino acids. V gave up 6 bases and J gave up 7 bases, with 15 bases separating them. Per the germline V gene, CDR1 is MNHNY and CDR2 is SVGAGI (reference sequence). This CDR3 is CASSEGGAAEKLFF. The CDR3 bases are TGTGCCAGCAGCGAGGGGGGGGCTGCTGAAAAACTGTTTTTT.

V and J are TRBV7-2 and TRBJ1-4; 8 positions agree with TRBD1. From germline, CDR1 is SGHTA and CDR2 FQGNSA. The CDR3 totals 19 residues. Trimming cost V 1 base and J 8 bases; bases outside gene matches: 18. The CDR3 spells CASSLGPRAAGTGNEKLFF. CDR3 sequence (DNA): TGTGCCAGCAGCTTAGGACCTCGAGCCGCCGGGACAGGAAACGAAAAACTGTTTTTT.

This chain uses TRBV28 with TRBJ1-1, with D possibly TRBD1 on 5 matching bases. The CDR3 totals 12 residues. CDR1 and CDR2 from the germline V gene are MDHEN and SYDVKM. Between the trimmed V and J ends, which lost 6 bases and 7 bases, there was a span of 12 bases. CDR3 DNA sequence: TGTGCCAGCAGAACACTCCAGGGTGAAGCTTTCTTT. Its protein product is CASRTLQGEAFF.

This chain joins TRBV30 and TRBJ2-7; 7 nucleotides align to TRBD1. This CDR3 region has 15 residues. The V gene end was trimmed by 2 bases and the J gene end by 2 bases; junction bases not matched to a gene: 9. Germline CDR1 and CDR2: GTSNPN and SVGIG (reference sequence). DNA of the CDR3: TGTGCCTGGAGTAGCCTATGGGACAGACCCTACGAGCAGTACTTC. It translates to CAWSSLWDRPYEQYF.

The chain is built from TRBV5-1 and TRBJ2-1, with 10 nucleotides matching TRBD2. Germline V gives CDR1 SGHRS, CDR2 YFSETQ. V lost 0 bases to trimming and J lost 8 bases; unmatched junction nucleotides: 8. The CDR3 consists of 16 residues. CDR3 coding DNA: TGCGCCAGCAGCTTGGCGCTGACTAGCGGGCCCCATGAGCAGTTCTTC. This translates into CASSLALTSGPHEQFF.

The gene calls are TRBV28 and TRBJ1-4, with D perhaps matching TRBD1 (6 bases). With 5 bases removed from V and 6 bases from J, the gap between germline ends came to 16 bases. Germline V CDR1 and CDR2: MDHEN, SYDVKM. The CDR3 contains 15 residues. Written as DNA, the CDR3 is TGTGCCAGCAGTCCCGACAGGCTGGGGTATGAAAAACTGTTTTTT. Translated: CASSPDRLGYEKLFF.

V gene TRBV21-1 combines with J gene TRBJ1-2; TRBD1, the table's D call, lacks a check against the DNA. TRBV21-1 is a documented pseudogene. The CDR3 is made up of 15 amino acids. The CDR3 here is CASADRGTGDHGYTF. Written as DNA, the CDR3 is TGTGCCAGCGCTGACAGGGGGACAGGGGACCATGGCTACACCTTC.

The CDR3 region is CASSRGTGSNYGYTF. CDR3 nucleotides: TGTGCCAGCAGTAGAGGGACAGGGTCCAACTATGGCTACACCTTC. The V and J genes are TRBV6-5 and TRBJ1-2; TRBD1 aligns across 9 bases. V dropped 5 bases and J dropped 2; count of bases not matched to a gene: 6. The V gene's germline CDR1 is MNHEY and CDR2 SVGAGI. The CDR3 spans 15 residues.

The chain is built from TRBV27 and TRBJ2-5, with 8 bases that match TRBD2. Germline loops: CDR1 MNHEY, CDR2 SMNVEV (reference sequence). The V gene end was trimmed by 3 bases and the J gene end by 2 bases; junction bases not matched to a gene: 8. The CDR3 runs to 16 residues. CDR3 sequence (DNA): TGTGCCAGCAGTTTCTCAGCGGGGGAACTACAAGAGACCCAGTACTTC. Translating it yields CASSFSAGELQETQYF.